The following is a TCR beta chain sequence with its context. Its specificity is unknown. The data belong to a study of long-term antiretroviral therapy in people with HIV. Study outcomes and limitations: At every time point, clones expanded before ART dominated the repertoire. The data indicate that diversity increased after ART but remained below transplant donor controls.

Before DNA extraction, roughly 0.95-10 million cryopreserved PBMC were held in the samples. At the survey level, the v3.0 immunoSEQ assay was run. Sequencing aimed to cover roughly 40,000-50,000 T-cell genomes per sample. Here immunoSEQ multiplex PCR was the method, and the copy in TCRdb shows in-frame clones only, minus some. Here the sample spans approximately 13,000 clones, 77% being singletons. CDR1 and CDR2 from the germline V gene are KGHSH and LQKENI. V shed 4 bases and J shed 6 bases, with 15 bases lying between them. CDR3 length: 15 amino acids. The sequenced sample was unsorted PBMCs, obtained 0.5 years before starting antiretroviral therapy. The source of this sequence is a woman in her forties with HIV. The chain employs TRBV18 and TRBJ1-4; D might be TRBD1 (6 bases). CDR3 DNA: TGTGCCAGCTCACAGGAGCCCGGGGGCGATGAAAAACTGTTTTTT. Amino acid sequence: CASSQEPGGDEKLFF.